Below are 15 T cell receptor beta chains sequenced from a single sample in a study of tumor and adjacent non-tumor tissue in lung cancer. TCRbeta libraries were built with three rounds of nested PCR, modified from ARM-PCR. TCRdb passed the multiplex PCR reads through MiXCR, listing each CDR3 protein once. The sample lists approximately 120,000 distinct CDR3 sequences, 60% to 70% occurring once. RNA was extracted from bulk tissue without any cell sorting. The normal lung tissue was taken more than 3 cm from the tumor edge. Sequences were obtained from distant non-tumor lung tissue. These TCRs come from a man aged 55 to 70 with non-small cell lung cancer.

A remark on this clonotype: One junction end disagrees with the germline gene, perhaps due to a read error. The rearrangement joins TRBV11-2 to TRBJ2-7, with D unresolved. CDR1 and CDR2 from the germline V gene are SGHAT and FQNNGV. This CDR3 comprises 15 residues. CDR3 protein: CACSLVGDDSYEQYF. The CDR3, as DNA: TGCGCCTGCAGCTTAGTCGGAGACGACTCCTACGAGCAGTACTTC.

With respect to this clonotype: This could be a read error, since a much larger clone is one nucleotide away. The rearrangement links TRBV29-1 to TRBJ2-1; 10 bases are a match to TRBD1. CDR1 is SQVTM, CDR2 ANQGSEA, per germline. The length of the CDR3 is 14 residues. CDR3 amino acids: CSVEGDRGSNEQLF. The CDR3 DNA reads TGCAGCGTTGAAGGGGACAGGGGCTCCAATGAGCAGTTATTC.

The table lists this clonotype with many counts. The chain links TRBV5-6 to TRBJ1-6; D not resolved. There are 12 residues in the CDR3. From germline, CDR1 is SGHDT and CDR2 YYEEEE. V was cut by 1 base and J by 13 bases, with 9 bases left in between. The CDR3 loop is CASSLPRSPLHF. The CDR3 DNA follows: TGTGCCAGCAGCTTGCCTCGTAGTCCCCTCCACTTT.

With regard to this clonotype: Here the CDR3 omits its conserved ending phenylalanine or tryptophan, so a read error is the likely source. This rearrangement joins TRBV20-1 to TRBJ2-1; 11 positions agree with TRBD2. There are 15 residues in the CDR3. Trimming at V came to 3 bases and at J to 6 bases, leaving 7 bases not matched to a gene. Germline-derived CDR1 and CDR2 are DFQATT and SNEGSKA (reference sequence). The CDR3 nucleotides read TGCAGTGCTAGTTCGTGGGGACTAGCGGTCAATGAGCAGTTCTCC. This gives the protein CSASSWGLAVNEQFS.

The sample holds many counts of this clonotype. This chain uses TRBV6-5 with TRBJ2-5; D is undetermined. Trimming stripped 6 bases from V and 8 bases from J, with 22 bases between. The CDR3 totals 15 residues. CDR1 MNHEY and CDR2 SVGAGI come from the germline V gene. CDR3 nucleotide sequence: TGTGCCAGCAGCCTCCAGGATGGGCGGAGTGTTACCCAGTACTTC. Amino acids: CASSLQDGRSVTQYF.

This clonotype was seen many times. The chain is built from TRBV4-3 and TRBJ1-2; unclear D gene. Germline-derived CDR1 and CDR2 are LGHNA and YSLEER. V was shortened by 0 bases and J by 8 bases, with 22 bases between the two germline ends. The CDR3 length is 17 residues. In nucleotides, the CDR3 is TGCGCCAGCAGCCAAGACCTGCAAGAACATTCCCGTGGGGGCTACACCTTC. Translation gives CASSQDLQEHSRGGYTF.

With respect to this clonotype: Sequence at one end of the junction differs from germline and may be a read error. V is TRBV11-1 and J is TRBJ2-7; either TRBD1 or TRBD2 may supply D (5 bases each). Germline assignment: CDR1 SGHAT and CDR2 FQDESV (reference sequence). The CDR3 extends over 13 amino acids. The CDR3 sequence: CASCLEGICKQYF. Here the CDR3 DNA reads TGTGCCAGCTGCTTAGAGGGGATCTGCAAGCAGTACTTC. The full variable domain, rest sourced from reference TRBV11-1 and TRBJ2-7, is EAEVAQSPRYKITEKSQAVAFWCDPISGHATLYWYRQILGQGPELLVQFQDESVVDDSQLPKDRFSAERLKGVDSTLKIQPAELGDSAMYLCASCLEGICKQYFGPGTRLTVT.

A remark on this clonotype: An end of the junction differs from the germline gene, which may be a read error. The rearrangement links TRBV12-3 or TRBV12-4 to TRBJ2-1; D gene unclear. The CDR3 is 12 amino acids. The CDR3 is CASTRGEAEHFF. CDR3 DNA sequence: TGTGCCAGCACAAGAGGTGAGGCTGAGCATTTCTTC.

Of note for this clonotype: At one end, the junction sequence differs from germline, possibly due to a read error. The chain joins TRBV12-3 or TRBV12-4 to TRBJ2-5; 10 nucleotides agree with TRBD1. The CDR3 has 13 amino acids. CDR3 bases: TGTACCAGCAATAGGACAGGGGGTCAGACCCAGTACTTC. It encodes CTSNRTGGQTQYF.

This rearrangement joins TRBV20-1 to TRBJ2-5; D unresolved. This CDR3 spans 14 amino acids. Per the germline V gene, CDR1 is DFQATT and CDR2 is SNEGSKA (reference sequence). Between the trimmed V and J ends, which lost 0 bases and 2 bases, there was a span of 10 bases. The CDR3 loop is CSARDVLSQETQYF. CDR3 in DNA: TGCAGTGCTAGAGATGTACTATCACAAGAGACCCAGTACTTC.

J is TRBJ1-2 and V is TRBV10-3; 10 bases map to TRBD1. V dropped 5 bases and J dropped 3; count of bases not matched to a gene: 12. The length of the CDR3 is 17 residues. In germline, CDR1 is ENHRY, CDR2 SYGVKD. The CDR3 bases are TGTGCCATCAGTAAACCAGGACAGGGGGGATCTGACTATGGCTACACCTTC. Encoded protein: CAISKPGQGGSDYGYTF.

With regard to this clonotype: The junction does not match germline at one end; this may be a read error. The CDR3 reads CANSQNPTGTGNTGELFF. CDR3 DNA sequence: TGTGCCAACAGCCAAAATCCTACCGGGACAGGGAACACCGGGGAGCTGTTTTTT. The V gene is TRBV4-2, the J gene TRBJ2-2; TRBD1 agrees at 8 bases. The V gene's germline CDR1 is LGHNA and CDR2 YNFKEQ. CDR3 length equals 18 residues.

This clonotype has a count of ten or more. This chain connects TRBV12-3 or TRBV12-4 to TRBJ1-5; 7 nucleotides line up with TRBD1. With 4 bases clipped from V and 2 bases from J, the junction kept 5 bases outside the gene matches. The CDR3 consists of 15 residues. CDR3 sequence: CASSWRGPGNQPQHF. The DNA for the CDR3 is TGTGCCAGCAGTTGGAGGGGGCCTGGCAATCAGCCCCAGCATTTT.

Only one count was recorded for this clonotype. This may be a read error: a much more frequent sequence differs by one nucleotide. This chain uses TRBV6-2 or TRBV6-3 with TRBJ1-3, with D unresolved. In germline, CDR1 is MNHEY, CDR2 SVGEGT. Trimming took off 0 bases at V and 2 bases at J, with 11 bases between the two ends. The CDR3 is made up of 16 amino acids. The chain's CDR3 is CASSYSLAATGNTIYF. The CDR3 region has the DNA TGTGCCAGCAGTTACTCGTTGGCGGCGACTGGAAACACCATATATTTT.

As to this clonotype: A much larger clonotype is one base distant, so this may be a read error. The chain combines TRBV12-3 or TRBV12-4 with TRBJ1-6, with D perhaps matching TRBD1 (5 bases). Trimming removed 11 bases at V and 0 bases at J, with 23 bases between. This CDR3 comprises 18 residues. The CDR3 bases are TGTGCCGCCCAGACCTTCACGGGGGAGAGCTCCTATAATTCACCCCTCCACTTT. Translation: CAAQTFTGESSYNSPLHF.